This section outlines one TCR beta chain sequence together with its context. Its antigen is undetermined. This sample was taken from a study of blood T cells in healthy people across ages. Study-level findings and limits: Estimates of diversity drawn from one million T cells were considered underestimates.

Then a second PCR, running about 6 to 12 cycles, was carried out with a sample-barcoded 5' primer and a J-beta primer mix. TCRdb reanalysed the 5' RACE reads using MiXCR and keeps one entry per CDR3 protein. This table has some 700,000 distinct CDR3 sequences, 22% appearing once. From germline, CDR1 is MDHEN and CDR2 SYDVKM. This CDR3 spans 14 amino acids. Trimming took off 10 bases at V and 2 bases at J, with 15 bases between the two ends. V and J are TRBV28 and TRBJ2-4; D not certain. Sequencing was performed on blood. The TCR originated in a man between 65 and 79 years old in good health. The CDR3, as DNA: TGTGCCACCCTCCCTAGGTATACCAAAAACATTCAGTACTTC. It is translated as CATLPRYTKNIQYF. Together with reference TRBV28 and TRBJ2-4, the CDR3 gives the full variable domain: DVKVTQSSRYLVKRTGEKVFLECVQDMDHENMFWYRQDPGLGLRLIYFSYDVKMKEKGDIPEGYSVSREKKERFSLILESASTNQTSMYLCATLPRYTKNIQYFGAGTRLSVL.